The 16 T cell receptor beta chains below come from one sample, sequenced in a study of T cells in Graves' hyperthyroidism and ophthalmopathy. Amplified TCR beta CDR3 regions derived from RNA transcripts. HTBI primers were employed in a first-round RT-PCR of the TCR CDR3. TCRdb re-analysed the multiplex PCR reads in MiXCR, keeping a single row per CDR3 protein. The data hold 560,000 or so distinct CDR3 sequences, with 40% to 55% observed a single time. The sequenced sample was peripheral blood or thyroid tissue (not recorded which). The receptors were gathered from a woman under 30 with Graves' hyperthyroidism.

A few counts support this clonotype. This chain links TRBV6-6 with TRBJ2-7; D not certain. The CDR3 is 13 amino acids. Germline loops: CDR1 MNHNY, CDR2 SVGAGI (reference sequence). Trimming shortened V by 2 bases and J by 1 base, and 6 bases separated the two germline ends. CDR3 residues: CASSYAASYEQYF. In DNA, the CDR3 is TGTGCCAGCAGTTACGCGGCTTCCTACGAGCAGTACTTC.

V is TRBV7-6 and J is TRBJ1-2; D gene unclear. Germline V gene sequence: CDR1 SGHVS, CDR2 FNYEAQ. The CDR3 spans 14 residues. With 6 bases removed from V and 6 bases from J, the gap between germline ends came to 17 bases. The CDR3 DNA reads as TGTGCCAGCAGAGATCAGGAGGGTTCGAATGGCTACACCTTC. Amino acids: CASRDQEGSNGYTF.

The rearrangement uses TRBV29-1 and TRBJ1-2, with D possibly being TRBD1 (5 bases). The germline CDR1 and CDR2 sequences are SQVTM and ANQGSEA. Trimming removed 7 bases at V and 8 bases at J, with 17 bases between. CDR3 length equals 12 residues. The CDR3 reads CSETLGAKGYTF. In DNA, the CDR3 is TGCAGCGAAACTCTCGGGGCGAAGGGCTACACCTTC.

About this clonotype: At one end the junction does not follow the germline gene, possibly because of a read error. This chain uses TRBV7-9 with TRBJ1-6, with 11 nucleotides matching TRBD1. CDR3 size: 16 residues. Germline lookup yields CDR1 SEHNR and CDR2 FQNEAQ (reference sequence). CDR3 DNA sequence: TGTGCCAACAGCCCTTCGGGACAGGGGGTCAATTCACCCCTCCACTTT. Translated, it gives CANSPSGQGVNSPLHF. The whole variable domain, remainder taken from reference TRBV7-9 and TRBJ1-6, is DTGVSQNPRHKITKRGQNVTFRCDPISEHNRLYWYRQTLGQGPEFLTYFQNEAQLEKSRLLSDRFSAERPKGSFSTLEIQRTEQGDSAMYLCANSPSGQGVNSPLHFGNGTRLTVT.

Worth noting for this clonotype: A much larger clone differs by one base, so this may be a read error. The chain combines TRBV6-5 with TRBJ1-2; D uncertain. Germline V gene data show CDR1 as MNHEY and CDR2 as SVGAGI. The CDR3 contains 13 residues. CDR3: CAISYASYYGYTF. CDR3 DNA: TGTGCCATCAGTTACGCGTCCTACTATGGCTACACCTTC.

This chain joins TRBV5-1 and TRBJ1-2, with TRBD1 identical over 7 bases. Unmatched junction bases numbered 4, after V lost 0 bases and J lost 8 bases. The germline V gene encodes CDR1 SGHRS and CDR2 YFSETQ. The CDR3 totals 13 residues. CDR3 in amino acids: CASSLGQGIGYTF. The CDR3 nucleotides are TGCGCCAGCAGCTTGGGACAGGGCATCGGCTACACCTTC.

The chain links TRBV6-2 or TRBV6-3 to TRBJ1-2; D may be TRBD1 (5 bases). This CDR3 is built from 15 residues. Germline CDR1 MNHEY, CDR2 SVGEGT. Trimming took off 2 bases at V and 0 bases at J, with 10 bases between the two ends. DNA of the CDR3: TGTGCCAGCAGTTACAGACAGCGTGCTAACTATGGCTACACCTTC. Amino acids: CASSYRQRANYGYTF.

The sample holds many counts of this clonotype. This chain connects TRBV2 to TRBJ2-5, with 10 positions matching TRBD2. The germline CDR1 and CDR2 sequences are SNHLY and FYNNEI. The CDR3 covers 14 residues. The junction had 10 bases not matched to a gene; V was cut back by 6 bases and J by 9 bases. The DNA of the CDR3 is TGTGCCAGCAGGGAACCGCTAGCGGGAGTGCCCCAGTACTTC. Encoded protein: CASREPLAGVPQYF.

About this clonotype: One base away lies a much larger clone, so this may be a sequencing read error. The V and J genes are TRBV7-9 and TRBJ2-5, with D maybe TRBD2 (6 bases). There are 14 residues in the CDR3. Germline CDR1 is SEHNR and CDR2 is FQNEAQ (reference sequence). The CDR3 sequence is CASSIPSVRETQNF. CDR3 in DNA: TGTGCCAGCAGCATACCTTCTGTTCGGGAGACCCAGAACTTC.

The table lists this clonotype with many counts. The chain uses TRBV2 and TRBJ1-1; maybe TRBD1 (6 bases). Per germline, CDR1 SNHLY and CDR2 FYNNEI. The V gene lost 7 bases and the J gene lost 14 bases, with 20 bases spanning the gap. This CDR3 has 12 amino acids. This chain's CDR3 is CASIQGPQSRFF. CDR3 nucleotides: TGTGCCAGCATCCAGGGGCCGCAGAGTAGATTCTTT.

The chain employs TRBV2 and TRBJ1-5, with 11 bases aligning to TRBD1. V shed 6 bases and J 5 bases; nucleotides not matched to a gene: 9. Germline V CDR1 and CDR2: SNHLY, FYNNEI. The CDR3 totals 16 residues. The CDR3 loop reads CASSPSPGQGDQPQHF. The CDR3 coding sequence is TGTGCCAGCAGCCCATCACCGGGACAGGGGGATCAGCCCCAGCATTTT. Variable domain in full (rest from reference TRBV2 and TRBJ1-5): EPEVTQTPSHQVTQMGQEVILRCVPISNHLYFYWYRQILGQKVEFLVSFYNNEISEKSEIFDDQFSVERPDGSNFTLKIRSTKLEDSAMYFCASSPSPGQGDQPQHFGDGTRLSIL.

The rearrangement links TRBV2 to TRBJ1-5; D gene ambiguous. In germline, CDR1 is SNHLY, CDR2 FYNNEI. V dropped 5 bases and J dropped 2 bases, with 13 bases sitting between them. This CDR3 has 15 residues. As DNA, the CDR3 is TGTGCCAGCAGTTTCGCCGGAGTGCGCAATCAGCCCCAGCATTTT. Amino acid sequence: CASSFAGVRNQPQHF.

The rearrangement uses TRBV29-1 and TRBJ1-2; 8 nucleotides line up with TRBD1. The CDR3 is 14 residues long. Looked up from germline, CDR1 is SQVTM and CDR2 is ANQGSEA. The J segment lost 2 bases and the V segment lost 1 base, leaving 3 bases of the junction unmatched. The CDR3 DNA reads as TGCAGCGTTGAAGCAGGGGGCCAAAACTATGGCTACACCTTC. This sequence encodes CSVEAGGQNYGYTF.

This clonotype was seen a handful of times. The rearrangement uses TRBV7-3 and TRBJ1-3; D is uncertain. Trimming stripped 10 bases from V and 2 bases from J, with 6 bases between. CDR1 is SGHTA and CDR2 is FQGTGA in the germline V gene. The CDR3 extends over 11 amino acids. The DNA of the CDR3 is TGTGCCACCGTCCCTGGAAACACCATATATTTT. Amino acid sequence: CATVPGNTIYF.

This clonotype was picked up many times. The V call is TRBV20-1, the J call TRBJ1-6; no clear D gene. The CDR3 length is 14 residues. V shed 6 bases and J shed 9 bases, with 18 bases lying between them. From germline, CDR1 is DFQATT and CDR2 SNEGSKA (reference sequence). For the CDR3, the DNA is TGCAGTGCCCCGGGTCTATCGATGGGTTCACCCCTCCACTTT. This codes for CSAPGLSMGSPLHF.

This clonotype was counted at least ten times. The chain has TRBV10-3 and TRBJ1-1; tentative D call: TRBD1 (6 bases). The germline CDR1 and CDR2 sequences are ENHRY and SYGVKD. This CDR3 spans 14 amino acids. The V gene lost 5 bases and the J gene lost 1 base, with 11 bases spanning the gap. DNA for the CDR3: TGTGCCATCAGTCGGGGGCACGGGAACACTGAAGCTTTCTTT. Protein: CAISRGHGNTEAFF.